Presented here are 18 T cell receptor beta chains from one specimen sequenced in a study of cytomegalovirus exposure and HLA in healthy donors. The study ran its PCR with 60 Vbeta and 13 Jbeta primers. Generated by immunoSEQ multiplex PCR, the TCRdb table keeps only in-frame clones and is missing some. The profile shows 130,000 or so clones, around 80% of them singletons. Material: PBMCs. The source of these receptors is a man aged 18 to 35 in good health and CMV-seropositive.

The chain couples TRBV27 to TRBJ1-2; 7 nucleotides line up with TRBD1. J lost 3 bases, V lost 3 bases, and 4 bases had no gene match. Germline CDR1 and CDR2: MNHEY and SMNVEV (reference sequence). This CDR3 spans 14 amino acids. The CDR3 nucleotides read TGTGCCAGCAGTTTTTTAGGGGGCGACTATGGCTACACCTTC. It yields the protein CASSFLGGDYGYTF.

This rearrangement joins TRBV19 to TRBJ1-1; TRBD1 agrees at 10 bases. Germline V gives CDR1 LNHDA, CDR2 SQIVND (reference sequence). The length of the CDR3 is 18 residues. The junction had 13 bases not matched to a gene; V was cut back by 6 bases and J by 0 bases. The DNA for the CDR3 is TGTGCCAGTAGCGGGACCCCGGGACAGGGGATCATGAACACTGAAGCTTTCTTT. Amino acid sequence: CASSGTPGQGIMNTEAFF.

The chain is built from TRBV11-2 and TRBJ2-7; 11 bases map to TRBD1. Trimming at V came to 6 bases and at J to 5 bases, leaving 6 bases not matched to a gene. Germline values: CDR1 SGHAT, CDR2 FQNNGV. This CDR3 spans 14 amino acids. The CDR3 DNA reads as TGTGCCAGCAGACAGGGACAGGGGGAAGACGAGCAGTACTTC. It yields the protein CASRQGQGEDEQYF.

This clone was picked up one time. This chain joins TRBV7-6 and TRBJ2-3; TRBD1 is a possible D gene (5 bases). Between the trimmed V and J ends, which lost 4 bases and 12 bases, there was a span of 20 bases. The CDR3 is made up of 14 amino acids. CDR1 and CDR2 (germline): SGHVS, FNYEAQ. For the CDR3, the DNA is TGTGCCAGCAGCTCCTCCGTCTCCAGGGAACCCCAGTATTTT. Its protein is CASSSSVSREPQYF.

V and J are TRBV9 and TRBJ2-1; D remains unclear. The CDR3 sequence is 15 residues long. Germline V lookup: CDR1 SGDLS, CDR2 YYNGEE. V was trimmed by 1 base and J by 4 bases, leaving 12 bases between them. The CDR3 here is CASSVNPSTYNEQFF. The CDR3 DNA follows: TGTGCCAGCAGCGTAAATCCCTCCACTTACAATGAGCAGTTCTTC.

The V and J genes are TRBV28 and TRBJ1-1; D is perhaps TRBD1 (5 bases). Germline loops: CDR1 MDHEN, CDR2 SYDVKM. This CDR3 is built from 15 residues. V was trimmed by 5 bases and J by 10 bases, leaving 23 bases between them. Written as DNA, the CDR3 is TGTGCCAGCAGTCAAAATCCCGGGAGACATAGGGGAGCTTTCTTT. This gives the protein CASSQNPGRHRGAFF.

The rearrangement joins TRBV7-8 to TRBJ2-7, with 9 bases matching TRBD1. The CDR3 has 16 residues. Germline CDR1 and CDR2: SGHVS and FQNEAQ. V was clipped by 5 bases and J by 6 bases; unmatched bases: 14. As DNA, the CDR3 is TGTGCCAGCAGCACGGACCCCGGGACAGGGTTCGCCGAGCAGTACTTC. Translated, it gives CASSTDPGTGFAEQYF.

The genes are TRBV5-6 and TRBJ1-5; D ambiguous. Trimming pared 1 base from V and 2 bases from J, leaving 13 bases between. CDR1 is SGHDT, CDR2 YYEEEE, per germline. The CDR3 loop spans 16 amino acids. CDR3 nucleotide sequence: TGTGCCAGCAGCTTGTGGTATTCCGGGGGCAATCAGCCCCAGCATTTT. It codes for CASSLWYSGGNQPQHF. Looking up the rest from reference TRBV5-6 and TRBJ1-5 gives the full variable domain: DAGVTQSPTHLIKTRGQQVTLRCSPKSGHDTVSWYQQALGQGPQFIFQYYEEEERQRGNFPDRFSGHQFPNYSSELNVNALLLGDSALYLCASSLWYSGGNQPQHFGDGTRLSIL.

The CDR3 nucleotides are TGTGCCAGCAGCTCAACGACGGAGGAAAAACTGTTTTTT. Its translation: CASSSTTEEKLFF. V and J are TRBV5-8 and TRBJ1-4; D gene ambiguous. This CDR3 spans 13 amino acids. Looked up from germline, CDR1 is SGHTS and CDR2 is YDEGEE. V was trimmed by 3 bases and J by 8 bases, leaving 11 bases between them.

The rearrangement joins TRBV5-4 to TRBJ2-1; D is undetermined. The CDR3 runs 15 residues. The germline gives CDR1 SGHNT, CDR2 YYREEE (reference sequence). V was trimmed by 4 bases and J by 0 bases, leaving 11 bases between them. For the CDR3, the DNA is TGTGCCAGCAGCGATGACTCCCCCTCCTACAATGAGCAGTTCTTC. Translated: CASSDDSPSYNEQFF.

The J gene is TRBJ2-2, the V gene TRBV27; 10 bases fit TRBD2. Germline lookup yields CDR1 MNHEY and CDR2 SMNVEV (reference sequence). The CDR3 sequence is 17 residues long. Trimming cost V 4 bases and J 4 bases; bases outside gene matches: 9. As DNA, the CDR3 is TGTGCCAGCAGTTCAGCCAGCGGGAGGGCCGGCACCGGGGAGCTGTTTTTT. Translated, it gives CASSSASGRAGTGELFF.

The rearrangement links TRBV25-1 to TRBJ1-4, with TRBD1 as a possible D gene (5 bases). Trimming removed 4 bases at V and 5 bases at J, with 20 bases between. The V gene's germline CDR1 is MGHDK and CDR2 SYGVNS. CDR3 size: 17 residues. Here the CDR3 reads CASSGAYGAGRNEKLFF. The CDR3 region has the DNA TGTGCCAGCAGTGGTGCGTATGGGGCAGGACGAAATGAAAAACTGTTTTTT.

This clone was found once. The CDR3 bases are TGTGCCAGCAGAAGCAGGGGGAACACTGAAGCTTTCTTT. Translated, it gives CASRSRGNTEAFF. The chain is built from TRBV6-5 and TRBJ1-1, with D possibly matching TRBD1 (6 bases). The CDR3 runs 13 residues. Looked up from germline, CDR1 is MNHEY and CDR2 is SVGAGI. V was cut by 6 bases and J by 1 base, with 9 bases left in between.

This chain joins TRBV6-1 and TRBJ2-2; D is uncertain. V gave up 8 bases and J gave up 3 bases, with 7 bases separating them. CDR1 and CDR2 (germline): MNHNS, SASEGT. CDR3 length: 12 amino acids. The CDR3 nucleotides are TGTGCCAGCCGTATTGACACCGGGGAGCTGTTTTTT. Protein sequence: CASRIDTGELFF.

This chain uses TRBV7-2 with TRBJ1-2; a possible D gene is TRBD1 (6 bases). CDR3 length: 14 residues. Germline CDR1 reads SGHTA; CDR2 reads FQGNSA. Trimming pared 0 bases from V and 4 bases from J, leaving 9 bases between. This chain's CDR3 is CASSLAPRGYGYTF. The CDR3 nucleotides are TGTGCCAGCAGCTTAGCCCCCAGGGGCTATGGCTACACCTTC.

V is TRBV7-9 and J is TRBJ1-1; possibly TRBD1 for D (5 bases). This CDR3 contains 14 residues. Germline lookup yields CDR1 SEHNR and CDR2 FQNEAQ (reference sequence). Trimming removed 1 base at V and 5 bases at J, with 11 bases between. This CDR3 reads CASSLGSGGTEAFF. CDR3 nucleotides: TGTGCCAGCAGCTTAGGGAGCGGGGGGACTGAAGCTTTCTTT. Drawing the rest from reference TRBV7-9 and TRBJ1-1, the complete variable domain is DTGVSQNPRHKITKRGQNVTFRCDPISEHNRLYWYRQTLGQGPEFLTYFQNEAQLEKSRLLSDRFSAERPKGSFSTLEIQRTEQGDSAMYLCASSLGSGGTEAFFGQGTRLTVV.

This clone is a singleton in its sample. The rearrangement joins TRBV9 to TRBJ1-1, with D maybe TRBD1 (6 bases). CDR3 length: 16 residues. V was pared by 0 bases and J by 3 bases, with 15 bases between. Germline CDR1 and CDR2: SGDLS and YYNGEE. The CDR3 protein is CASSVGTKGVDTEAFF. Here the CDR3 DNA reads TGTGCCAGCAGCGTAGGTACAAAGGGGGTGGACACTGAAGCTTTCTTT.

This rearrangement joins TRBV19 to TRBJ1-1; D possibly corresponds to TRBD1 (5 bases). V was cut by 1 base and J by 5 bases, with 11 bases left in between. CDR3 length: 14 residues. The V gene's germline CDR1 is LNHDA and CDR2 SQIVND (reference sequence). The CDR3 here is CASSIGGAETEAFF. As DNA, the CDR3 is TGTGCCAGTAGTATAGGCGGGGCGGAAACTGAAGCTTTCTTT.